One and the same sample provided the 12 T cell receptor beta chains below, sequenced in a study of graft-versus-host responses after intestinal transplantation. Assay: immunoSEQ multiplex PCR; the TCRdb copy retains only in-frame clones and omits some. Of tens of thousands of clones listed, 80% to 95% are singletons. Sample: bone marrow, taken approximately 100 weeks after intestinal transplantation. Every receptor here comes from a human patient who received an intestinal transplant, so some T cells may come from the graft donor.

The DNA for the CDR3 is TGTGCCAGCCGGGACAGCTACTACGAGCAGTACTTC. Translating it yields CASRDSYYEQYF. This sequence joins TRBV2 and TRBJ2-7; 7 nucleotides align to TRBD1. There are 12 residues in the CDR3. Germline V gene lookup returns CDR1 SNHLY and CDR2 FYNNEI. The V segment lost 8 bases and the J segment 3 bases; nucleotides outside the gene matches: 4.

This clone has just one count. The V gene is TRBV6-1, the J gene TRBJ1-5; TRBD1 might be the D (5 bases). The CDR3 totals 14 residues. V lost 7 bases and J 5 bases, leaving 15 bases between the germline ends. Germline V gene data show CDR1 as MNHNS and CDR2 as SASEGT. The CDR3 coding sequence is TGTGCCAGCACTAACCGGGTGGGGGATCAGCCCCAGCATTTT. Its protein is CASTNRVGDQPQHF.

This clone showed up just a few times. V is TRBV11-2 and J is TRBJ2-7, with D unclear. Germline V gene sequence: CDR1 SGHAT, CDR2 FQNNGV. Trimming shortened V by 1 base and J by 0 bases, and 1 base separated the two germline ends. This CDR3 comprises 12 residues. The CDR3: CASSLASYEQYF. CDR3 in DNA: TGTGCCAGCAGCTTAGCCTCCTACGAGCAGTACTTC. Supplemented by reference TRBV11-2 and TRBJ2-7, the full variable domain reads EAGVAQSPRYKIIEKRQSVAFWCNPISGHATLYWYQQILGQGPKLLIQFQNNGVVDDSQLPKDRFSAERLKGVDSTLKIQPAKLEDSAVYLCASSLASYEQYFGPGTRLTVT.

The V gene is TRBV7-2, the J gene TRBJ2-3; D may be TRBD2 (6 bases). This CDR3 region has 13 residues. The germline V gene encodes CDR1 SGHTA and CDR2 FQGNSA. Trimming took 3 bases from V and 14 from J, leaving 18 bases between them. The CDR3 here is CASSFPLAGNRYF. The CDR3 nucleotides read TGTGCCAGCAGCTTCCCTCTGGCGGGAAATAGGTATTTT.

The rearrangement links TRBV10-3 to TRBJ2-5, with D possibly matching TRBD1 (7 bases). The V and J ends lost 3 bases and 1 base respectively, with 12 bases between them. The CDR3 is 15 residues long. Per the germline V gene, CDR1 is ENHRY and CDR2 is SYGVKD. The CDR3 nucleotides read TGTGCCATCAGTGATCAGGGGGGCCGCCAAGAGACCCAGTACTTC. This encodes CAISDQGGRQETQYF.

This sequence joins TRBV2 and TRBJ2-5; TRBD2 aligns across 10 bases. The assigned J gene may be wrong: the sequence end matches TRBJ2-7 better. The CDR3 totals 15 residues. Germline V gene data show CDR1 as SNHLY and CDR2 as FYNNEI. The CDR3 protein is CASSELLLAGYEQYF. In DNA, the CDR3 is TGTGCCAGCAGTGAACTATTACTAGCGGGATACGAGCAGTACTTC.

This sequence joins TRBV7-9 and TRBJ2-4; a possible D gene is TRBD1 (5 bases). CDR1 and CDR2 from the germline V gene are SEHNR and FQNEAQ (reference sequence). Trimming left V 6 bases short and J 5 bases short, with 8 bases between. The CDR3 consists of 12 residues. For the CDR3, the DNA is TGTGCCAGCAGGTTGACAGAAAACATTCAGTACTTC. As protein: CASRLTENIQYF.

This clone has only one observation. This chain joins TRBV30 and TRBJ2-2; D might be TRBD1 (5 bases). Trimming pared 4 bases from V and 1 base from J, leaving 7 bases between. Germline values: CDR1 GTSNPN, CDR2 SVGIG (reference sequence). The CDR3 spans 13 residues. CDR3 residues: CAWTTGNTGELFF. Here the CDR3 DNA reads TGTGCCTGGACTACAGGGAACACCGGGGAGCTGTTTTTT.

The rearrangement uses TRBV7-3 and TRBJ2-3; tentative D call: TRBD1 (6 bases). CDR1 is SGHTA, CDR2 FQGTGA, per germline. The CDR3 is 16 residues long. V lost 5 bases and J 3 bases, leaving 18 bases between the germline ends. The CDR3 here is CASSVQATGGTDTQYF. The CDR3 coding sequence is TGTGCCAGCAGCGTCCAAGCGACAGGAGGTACAGATACGCAGTATTTT.

A few counts support this clone. The chain joins TRBV6-5 to TRBJ2-3; 10 nucleotides match TRBD2. Trimming removed 6 bases from V and 5 bases from J; junction bases left unmatched: 5. Germline-derived CDR1 and CDR2 are MNHEY and SVGAGI. CDR3 length: 14 amino acids. CDR3 amino acids: CASSERGGQDTQYF. CDR3 in DNA: TGTGCCAGCAGCGAGCGGGGGGGCCAAGATACGCAGTATTTT.

V usage is TRBV7-2 and J usage is TRBJ2-7; D unresolved. This CDR3 is 14 amino acids long. Germline CDR1 is SGHTA and CDR2 is FQGNSA. The germline V and J ends were trimmed by 1 base and 5 bases, with 12 bases remaining between them. The CDR3 is CASSLVGIGDEQYF. The CDR3 DNA reads TGTGCCAGCAGCTTAGTAGGGATTGGTGACGAGCAGTACTTC.

This chain connects TRBV30 to TRBJ1-2; 7 bases map to TRBD1. Germline V CDR1 and CDR2: GTSNPN, SVGIG (reference sequence). The CDR3 runs 17 residues. V shed 0 bases and J 0 bases; nucleotides not matched to a gene: 10. CDR3 loop: CAWSVLGGQLSNYGYTF. CDR3 nucleotides: TGTGCCTGGAGTGTACTAGGGGGACAGCTTTCTAACTATGGCTACACCTTC.